Shown below are 11 T cell receptor beta chains from a single sample sequenced in a study of naive and memory T cell subsets. An equimolar mix of two oligonucleotides served as the beta constant-region primer for TRBC1 and TRBC2. MiXCR, applied by TCRdb to the UMI-ligation and nested PCR reads, yields one record per CDR3 protein. Of about 85,000 distinct CDR3 sequences listed, 10% to 15% are singletons. Sequenced material: central memory CD4+ T cells from blood. The origin of the receptors is a human donor in good health.

This clonotype was observed at least ten times. This rearrangement joins TRBV28 to TRBJ2-7, with D perhaps matching TRBD1 (5 bases). V was trimmed by 5 bases and J by 2 bases, leaving 16 bases between them. CDR3 length: 15 residues. Germline-derived CDR1 and CDR2 are MDHEN and SYDVKM. CDR3 region: CASSRPGMGAYEQYF. The CDR3 coding sequence is TGTGCCAGCAGTCGCCCAGGGATGGGTGCCTACGAGCAGTACTTC.

As to this clonotype: This sequence may be a read error, since a much larger clone differs from it by one base. This chain joins TRBV29-1 and TRBJ1-5; TRBD1 matches 9 bases. Germline CDR1 and CDR2: SQVTM and ANQGSEA. CDR3 size: 13 residues. CDR3 loop: CSVRQGGNRPQHF. CDR3 nucleotides: TGCAGCGTTCGACAGGGGGGCAATCGGCCCCAGCATTTT. The whole variable domain, filled in from reference TRBV29-1 and TRBJ1-5, reads SAVISQKPSRDICQRGTSLTIQCQVDSQVTMMFWYRQQPGQSLTLIATANQGSEATYESGFVIDKFPISRPNLTFSTLTVSNMSPEDSSIYLCSVRQGGNRPQHFGDGTRLSIL.

The chain carries TRBV12-3 or TRBV12-4 and TRBJ1-5; D might be TRBD1 (5 bases). Trimming took off 5 bases at V and 0 bases at J, with 5 bases between the two ends. The CDR3 is 13 residues long. Here the CDR3 DNA reads TGTGCCAGCAGTGACAGTAGCAATCAGCCCCAGCATTTT. It yields the protein CASSDSSNQPQHF.

This clonotype was recorded a few times. The chain carries TRBV12-3 or TRBV12-4 and TRBJ1-5; a possible D gene is TRBD1 (5 bases). Trimming took off 6 bases at V and 5 bases at J, with 11 bases between the two ends. The CDR3 has 13 residues. DNA for the CDR3: TGTGCCAGCAGAGGGGACCGCCATCAGCCCCAGCATTTT. This encodes CASRGDRHQPQHF.

For this clonotype: This may arise from a read error, as a much more abundant clone is one base away. The gene calls are TRBV29-1 and TRBJ1-4; D gene uncertain. Trimming removed 8 bases from V and 7 bases from J, with 26 bases in between. This CDR3 is 16 amino acids long. Germline values: CDR1 SQVTM, CDR2 ANQGSEA. DNA of the CDR3: TGCAGCATTGGGGAAGGATCGGACGTCCGGGGTGAAAAACTGTTTTTT. It is translated as CSIGEGSDVRGEKLFF.

This clonotype was observed many times. V is TRBV10-3 and J is TRBJ2-7; D is perhaps TRBD1 or TRBD2 (5 bases each). The CDR3 has 14 residues. Germline CDR1 is ENHRY and CDR2 is SYGVKD. V lost 10 bases and J lost 6, with 22 bases in between. The CDR3 DNA is TGTGCCACATCACTCGAGGGACCCCCCACCGAGCAGTACTTC. Its translation is CATSLEGPPTEQYF.

This clonotype was counted only a few times. This chain links TRBV5-4 with TRBJ2-5, with D perhaps given as TRBD1 or TRBD2 (5 bases each). Per the germline V gene, CDR1 is SGHNT and CDR2 is YYREEE (reference sequence). The CDR3 contains 13 residues. V shed 2 bases and J shed 3 bases, with 8 bases lying between them. CDR3 region: CASSFGAKETQYF. DNA for the CDR3: TGTGCCAGCAGCTTCGGGGCTAAAGAGACCCAGTACTTC.

This clonotype was seen more than once but under ten times. The chain is built from TRBV29-1 and TRBJ2-1, with TRBD1 matching over 11 bases. J gave up 10 bases and V 6 bases, and 2 bases lay outside the gene matches. Germline CDR1 reads SQVTM; CDR2 reads ANQGSEA. The CDR3 spans 11 residues. CDR3 sequence reads: CSVGQGDEQFF. In DNA form, the CDR3 reads TGCAGCGTGGGACAGGGGGACGAGCAGTTCTTC.

V usage is TRBV7-9 and J usage is TRBJ2-3; unclear D gene. This CDR3 has 12 amino acids. Germline lookup yields CDR1 SEHNR and CDR2 FQNEAQ (reference sequence). The V end lost 3 bases, the J end lost 5 bases, and 6 bases lay between the germline ends. The CDR3 is CASSLSKDTQYF. The CDR3 bases are TGTGCCAGCAGCTTGAGTAAAGATACGCAGTATTTT.

The chain couples TRBV28 to TRBJ2-7; possible D gene TRBD2, 6 bases. This CDR3 is 16 amino acids long. CDR1 is MDHEN, CDR2 SYDVKM, per germline. V dropped 1 base and J dropped 0 bases, with 13 bases sitting between them. CDR3 sequence: CASSLYGLAYSYEQYF. CDR3 coding DNA: TGTGCCAGCAGTTTATATGGCCTAGCGTACTCCTACGAGCAGTACTTC.

At least ten counts were recorded for this clonotype. The chain is built from TRBV12-3 or TRBV12-4 and TRBJ2-3, with D perhaps TRBD2 (5 bases). V was cut by 6 bases and J by 3 bases, with 13 bases left in between. This CDR3 has 14 residues. The CDR3 protein is CASSRGAGTDTQYF. The CDR3 region has the DNA TGTGCCAGCAGCCGGGGAGCCGGGACAGATACGCAGTATTTT.